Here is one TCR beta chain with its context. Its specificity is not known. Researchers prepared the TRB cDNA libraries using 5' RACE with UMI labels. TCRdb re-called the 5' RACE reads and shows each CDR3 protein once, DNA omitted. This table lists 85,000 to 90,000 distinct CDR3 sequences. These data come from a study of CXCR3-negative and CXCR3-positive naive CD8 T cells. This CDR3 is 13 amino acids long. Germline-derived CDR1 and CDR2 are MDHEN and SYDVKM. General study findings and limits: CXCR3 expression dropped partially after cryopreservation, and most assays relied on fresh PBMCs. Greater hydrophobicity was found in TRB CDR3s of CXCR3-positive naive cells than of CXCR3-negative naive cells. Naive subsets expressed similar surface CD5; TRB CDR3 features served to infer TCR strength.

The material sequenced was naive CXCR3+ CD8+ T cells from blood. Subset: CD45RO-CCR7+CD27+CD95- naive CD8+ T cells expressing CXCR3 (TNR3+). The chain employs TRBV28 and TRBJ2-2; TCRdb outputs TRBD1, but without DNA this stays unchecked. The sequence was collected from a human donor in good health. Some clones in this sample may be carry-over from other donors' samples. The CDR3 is CASRFGGGGELFF.